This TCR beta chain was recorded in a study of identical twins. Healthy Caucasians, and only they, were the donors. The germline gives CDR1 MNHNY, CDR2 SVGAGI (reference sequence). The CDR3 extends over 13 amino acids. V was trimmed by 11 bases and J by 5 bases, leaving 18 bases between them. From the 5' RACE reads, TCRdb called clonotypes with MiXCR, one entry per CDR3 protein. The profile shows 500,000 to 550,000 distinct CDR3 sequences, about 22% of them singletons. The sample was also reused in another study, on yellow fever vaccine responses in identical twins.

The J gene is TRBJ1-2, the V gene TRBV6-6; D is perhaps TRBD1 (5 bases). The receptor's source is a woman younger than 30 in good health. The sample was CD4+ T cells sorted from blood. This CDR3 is CAGAREADYGYTF. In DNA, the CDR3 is TGTGCCGGGGCCCGGGAGGCCGATTATGGCTACACCTTC.